This T cell receptor beta chain was obtained from a study of cytomegalovirus exposure and HLA in healthy donors. Study observations and caveats: In a later analysis, donors in an Asian-associated ancestry cluster reportedly had fewer N-insertions in productive TCRs than the cohort mean. Analysis was performed later, and it showed HLA-associated TCR beta chains to be more clonally expanded than equally common others. A list of roughly 180 TCR beta chains associated with cytomegalovirus was given. In a later analysis, across HLA loci, associated TCR counts were highest for DRB1, lowest for HLA-C.

Concerning this clone itself: Antigen: not known.

CDR3 length: 15 amino acids. The germline V gene encodes CDR1 SEHNR and CDR2 FQNEAQ (reference sequence). J was trimmed by 3 bases and V by 7 bases; bases with no gene match: 9. The PCR had 60 Vbeta and 13 Jbeta primers. Method: immunoSEQ multiplex PCR; TCRdb's copy keeps in-frame clones and lacks some. This sample has about 180,000 clones; 84% occur once, and the top ten carry roughly 1%. The sample comprised PBMCs. The V call is TRBV7-9, the J call TRBJ2-5, with 9 nucleotides matching TRBD1. The receptor comes from a young man in good health and CMV-seronegative. The CDR3 DNA reads as TGTGCCAGCACCCCCCGGGACAGGGTTGAAGAGACCCAGTACTTC. Translating it yields CASTPRDRVEETQYF.